The 11 T cell receptor beta chains listed next were all sequenced from one sample in a study of CD8 T cells in Susac syndrome. cDNA came from around 0.5 to 1 ug RNA primed by random hexamers. TCRdb reprocessed the immunoSEQ multiplex PCR reads via MiXCR and lists one record per CDR3 protein. The data contain some 190,000 distinct CDR3 sequences, around 93% of them singletons. Sequencing input: CD4+ T cells from PBMCs. Source of these receptors: a human donor with Susac syndrome.

The CDR3 protein is CASSPPPSTSGGADEQYF. CDR3 bases: TGTGCCAGCAGCCCTCCCCCTTCAACTAGCGGGGGGGCAGACGAGCAGTACTTC. J is TRBJ2-7 and V is TRBV7-2; 13 nucleotides match TRBD2. The CDR3 totals 18 residues. Looked up from germline, CDR1 is SGHTA and CDR2 is FQGNSA. The ends lost 5 bases at V and 5 bases at J; junction bases unmatched: 15.

The V and J genes are TRBV5-1 and TRBJ2-7; 9 positions match TRBD1. The CDR3 spans 14 residues. V shed 4 bases, J shed 6 bases, and the junction held 8 bases outside the gene matches. The germline V gene encodes CDR1 SGHRS and CDR2 YFSETQ. CDR3: CASSPGQGIVEQYF. CDR3 coding DNA: TGCGCCAGCAGCCCTGGACAGGGGATCGTCGAGCAGTACTTC.

The chain carries TRBV2 and TRBJ2-5; TRBD1 matches 12 bases. Trimming at V came to 6 bases and at J to 1 base, leaving 3 bases not matched to a gene. Germline CDR1 reads SNHLY; CDR2 reads FYNNEI. The CDR3 consists of 15 residues. CDR3: CASRGTGGLQETQYF. DNA of the CDR3: TGTGCCAGCAGAGGGACAGGGGGCCTCCAAGAGACCCAGTACTTC.

This chain connects TRBV20-1 to TRBJ2-5; 13 positions match TRBD2. The junction had 3 bases not matched to a gene; V was cut back by 2 bases and J by 3 bases. The CDR3 has 15 residues. The germline V gene has CDR1 DFQATT and CDR2 SNEGSKA (reference sequence). CDR3 DNA: TGCAGTGCTAGAACCGGGACTAGCGGGGAAGAGACCCAGTACTTC. Translation gives CSARTGTSGEETQYF.

The chain recombines TRBV20-1 with TRBJ2-7; TRBD1 might be the D (6 bases). This CDR3 contains 15 residues. Trimming pared 0 bases from V and 3 bases from J, leaving 15 bases between. Germline V lookup: CDR1 DFQATT, CDR2 SNEGSKA (reference sequence). CDR3 DNA sequence: TGCAGTGCTAGAGATCCATCAGGGGACCGCTACGAGCAGTACTTC. Translated, it gives CSARDPSGDRYEQYF.

This chain uses TRBV20-1 with TRBJ2-1; 8 nucleotides match TRBD2. The CDR3 is 16 amino acids. Germline V gives CDR1 DFQATT, CDR2 SNEGSKA (reference sequence). V was clipped by 3 bases and J by 4 bases; unmatched bases: 11. The CDR3 DNA reads as TGCAGTGCTAGGGAGAGAGGGCGGGGGGAGTACAATGAGCAGTTCTTC. The encoded protein is CSARERGRGEYNEQFF.

This chain connects TRBV7-2 to TRBJ2-2, with 11 bases identical to TRBD2. Trimming at V came to 0 bases and at J to 5 bases, leaving 5 bases not matched to a gene. The CDR3 sequence is 17 residues long. The germline V gene encodes CDR1 SGHTA and CDR2 FQGNSA. Here the CDR3 reads CASSLARLAGRTGELFF. The CDR3 DNA sequence: TGTGCCAGCAGCTTAGCACGACTAGCGGGGCGAACCGGGGAGCTGTTTTTT.

This sequence joins TRBV19 and TRBJ1-2; a weak D match, TRBD1 (6 bases). V was pared by 3 bases and J by 8 bases, with 19 bases between. The germline V gene encodes CDR1 LNHDA and CDR2 SQIVND (reference sequence). The CDR3 extends over 15 amino acids. The CDR3 bases are TGTGCCAGTAGTATCGACAGGACCGATTCGAGCGGCTACACCTTC. Its protein is CASSIDRTDSSGYTF.

The chain has TRBV9 and TRBJ1-2, with D possibly being TRBD1 (6 bases). With 0 bases removed from V and 8 bases from J, the gap between germline ends came to 14 bases. The CDR3 has 14 residues. The germline gives CDR1 SGDLS, CDR2 YYNGEE. CDR3 sequence: CASSVGPGGIGYTF. Written as DNA, the CDR3 is TGTGCCAGCAGCGTAGGCCCTGGGGGCATAGGCTACACCTTC.

As DNA, the CDR3 is TGTGCCAGCAGCCAATTGGAGAGCCCTAGGAACACTGAAGCTTTCTTT. Protein: CASSQLESPRNTEAFF. The chain links TRBV14 to TRBJ1-1; D gene uncertain. This CDR3 is built from 16 residues. The germline V and J ends were trimmed by 2 bases and 1 base, with 14 bases remaining between them. Germline CDR1 SGHDN, CDR2 FVKESK.

The V call is TRBV5-4, the J call TRBJ1-2; 9 positions match TRBD1. V lost 4 bases to trimming and J lost 4 bases; unmatched junction nucleotides: 5. This CDR3 has 14 amino acids. Germline CDR1 reads SGHNT; CDR2 reads YYREEE (reference sequence). The CDR3 DNA reads as TGTGCCAGCAGCCAGGGACAGGGCACCTATGGCTACACCTTC. Protein sequence: CASSQGQGTYGYTF.